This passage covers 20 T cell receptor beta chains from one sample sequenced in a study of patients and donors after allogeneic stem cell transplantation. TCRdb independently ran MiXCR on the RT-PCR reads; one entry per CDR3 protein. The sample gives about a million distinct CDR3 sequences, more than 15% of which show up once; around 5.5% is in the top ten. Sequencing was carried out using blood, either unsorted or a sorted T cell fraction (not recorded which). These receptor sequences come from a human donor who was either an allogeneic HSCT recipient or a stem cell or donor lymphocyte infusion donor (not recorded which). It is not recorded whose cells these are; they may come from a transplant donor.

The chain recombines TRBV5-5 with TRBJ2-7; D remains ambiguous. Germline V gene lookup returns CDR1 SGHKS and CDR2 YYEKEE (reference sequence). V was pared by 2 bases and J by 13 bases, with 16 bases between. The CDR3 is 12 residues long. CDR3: CASSLLYSRPYF. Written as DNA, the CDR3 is TGTGCCAGCAGCTTATTGTACAGTCGGCCCTACTTC.

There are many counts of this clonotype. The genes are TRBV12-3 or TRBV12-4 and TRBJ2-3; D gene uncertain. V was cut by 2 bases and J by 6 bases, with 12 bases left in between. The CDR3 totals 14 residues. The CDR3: CASSLLRVSDTQYF. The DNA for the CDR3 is TGTGCCAGCAGTTTACTGCGAGTATCCGATACGCAGTATTTT.

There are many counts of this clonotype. This CDR3 is CASSRGTNYEQYF. DNA for the CDR3: TGCGCCAGCAGCCGCGGGACAAACTACGAGCAGTACTTC. The chain uses TRBV5-1 and TRBJ2-7; D possibly matches TRBD1 or TRBD2 (6 bases each). The CDR3 spans 13 residues. V lost 4 bases and J 3 bases, leaving 11 bases between the germline ends. Germline-derived CDR1 and CDR2 are SGHRS and YFSETQ.

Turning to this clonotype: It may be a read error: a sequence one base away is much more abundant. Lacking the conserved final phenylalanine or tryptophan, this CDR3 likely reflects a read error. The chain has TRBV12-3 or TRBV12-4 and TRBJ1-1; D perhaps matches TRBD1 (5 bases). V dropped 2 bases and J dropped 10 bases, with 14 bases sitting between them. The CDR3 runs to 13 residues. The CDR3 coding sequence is TGTGCCAGCAGTTTAAGGGGTCCCCCTGGAGCTTTCTCT. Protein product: CASSLRGPPGAFS.

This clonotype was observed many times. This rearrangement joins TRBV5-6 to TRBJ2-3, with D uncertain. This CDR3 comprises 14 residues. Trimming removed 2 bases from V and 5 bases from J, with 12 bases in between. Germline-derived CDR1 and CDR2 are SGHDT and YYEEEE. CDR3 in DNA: TGTGCCAGCAGCTTTTCAGCCTATGGAGATACGCAGTATTTT. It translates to CASSFSAYGDTQYF.

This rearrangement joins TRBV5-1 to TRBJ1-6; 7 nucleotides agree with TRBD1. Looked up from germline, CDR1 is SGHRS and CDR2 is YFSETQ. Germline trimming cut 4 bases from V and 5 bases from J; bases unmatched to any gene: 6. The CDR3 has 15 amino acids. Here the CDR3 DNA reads TGCGCCAGCAGCCCTGGGACAGCCAATAATTCACCCCTCCACTTT. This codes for CASSPGTANNSPLHF.

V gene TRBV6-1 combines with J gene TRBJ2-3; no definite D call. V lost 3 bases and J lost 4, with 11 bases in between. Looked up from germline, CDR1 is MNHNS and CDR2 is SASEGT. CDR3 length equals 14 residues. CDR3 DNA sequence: TGTGCCAGCAGTGATCTAGGAATCGCAGATACGCAGTATTTT. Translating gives CASSDLGIADTQYF.

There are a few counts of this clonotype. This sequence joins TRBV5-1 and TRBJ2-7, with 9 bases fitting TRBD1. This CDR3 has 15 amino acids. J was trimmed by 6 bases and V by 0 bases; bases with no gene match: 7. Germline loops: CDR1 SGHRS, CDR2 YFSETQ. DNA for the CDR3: TGCGCCAGCAGCTTGGTCCCGGGACAGGGATCCGAGCAGTACTTC. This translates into CASSLVPGQGSEQYF.

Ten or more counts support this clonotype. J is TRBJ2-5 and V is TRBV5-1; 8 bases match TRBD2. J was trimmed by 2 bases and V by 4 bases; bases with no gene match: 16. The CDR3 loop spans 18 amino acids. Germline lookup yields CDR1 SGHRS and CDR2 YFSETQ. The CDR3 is CASSRTAFVAGRQETQYF. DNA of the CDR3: TGCGCCAGCAGCCGTACAGCCTTTGTAGCGGGACGACAAGAGACCCAGTACTTC.

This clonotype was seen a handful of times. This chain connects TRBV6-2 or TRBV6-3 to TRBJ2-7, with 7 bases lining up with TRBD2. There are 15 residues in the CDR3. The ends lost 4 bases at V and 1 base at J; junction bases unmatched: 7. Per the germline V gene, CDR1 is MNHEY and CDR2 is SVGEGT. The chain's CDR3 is CASSWDYVLSYEQYF. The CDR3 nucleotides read TGTGCCAGCAGTTGGGACTATGTACTTTCCTACGAGCAGTACTTC.

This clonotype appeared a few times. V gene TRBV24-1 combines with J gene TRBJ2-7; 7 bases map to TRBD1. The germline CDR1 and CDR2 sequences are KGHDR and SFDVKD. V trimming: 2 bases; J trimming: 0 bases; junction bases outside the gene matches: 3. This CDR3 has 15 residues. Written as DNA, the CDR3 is TGTGCCACCAGTGATTCCCGGGACAGCTCCTACGAGCAGTACTTC. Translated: CATSDSRDSSYEQYF.

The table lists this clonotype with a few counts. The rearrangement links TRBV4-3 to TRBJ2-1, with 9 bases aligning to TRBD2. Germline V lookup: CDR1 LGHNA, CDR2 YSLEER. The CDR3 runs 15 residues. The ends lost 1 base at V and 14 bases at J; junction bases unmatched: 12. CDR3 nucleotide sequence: TGCGCCAGCAGCCAAGCGGAGCGGGGGGACCCACGTAAGTTCTTC. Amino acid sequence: CASSQAERGDPRKFF.

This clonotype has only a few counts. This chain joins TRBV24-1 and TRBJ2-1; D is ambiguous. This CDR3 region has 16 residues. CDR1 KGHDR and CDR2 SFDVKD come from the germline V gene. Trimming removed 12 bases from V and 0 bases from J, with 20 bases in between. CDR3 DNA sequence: TGTGCCTCCTCCGCTCGGACGGGTAGCTCCTACAATGAGCAGTTCTTC. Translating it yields CASSARTGSSYNEQFF.

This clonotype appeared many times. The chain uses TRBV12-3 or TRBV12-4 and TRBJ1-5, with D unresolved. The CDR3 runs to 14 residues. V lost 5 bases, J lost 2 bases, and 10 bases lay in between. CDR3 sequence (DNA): TGTGCCAGCAGTCTCGCAGAGGGCAATCAGCCCCAGCATTTT. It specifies CASSLAEGNQPQHF.

CDR3 loop: CAIRQATRNTEAFF. The CDR3 bases are TGTGCCATCAGGCAGGCGACAAGGAACACTGAAGCTTTCTTT. The gene calls are TRBV10-3 and TRBJ1-1; D unclear. Per the germline V gene, CDR1 is ENHRY and CDR2 is SYGVKD. This CDR3 spans 14 amino acids. Trimming took off 6 bases at V and 1 base at J, with 12 bases between the two ends.

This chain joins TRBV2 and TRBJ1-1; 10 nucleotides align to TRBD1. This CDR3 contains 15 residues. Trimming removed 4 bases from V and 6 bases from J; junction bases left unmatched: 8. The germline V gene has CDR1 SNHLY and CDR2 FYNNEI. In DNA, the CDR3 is TGTGCCAGCAGTGCTCCGGGACAGGGGAGCGCTGAAGCTTTCTTT. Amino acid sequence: CASSAPGQGSAEAFF.

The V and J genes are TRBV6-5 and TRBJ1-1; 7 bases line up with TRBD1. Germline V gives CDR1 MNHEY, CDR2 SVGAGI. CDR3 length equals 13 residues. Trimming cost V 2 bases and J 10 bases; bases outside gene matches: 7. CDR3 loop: CASSYGTAESAFF. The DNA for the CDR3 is TGTGCCAGCAGTTACGGGACAGCCGAGTCAGCTTTCTTT.

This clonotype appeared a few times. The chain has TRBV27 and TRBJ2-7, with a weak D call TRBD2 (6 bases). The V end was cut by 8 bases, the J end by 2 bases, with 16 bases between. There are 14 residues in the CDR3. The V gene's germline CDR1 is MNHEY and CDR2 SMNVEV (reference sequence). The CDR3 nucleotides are TGTGCCAGCCAATCCGGCGGGAAAGCCTACGAGCAGTACTTC. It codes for CASQSGGKAYEQYF.

CDR3 bases: TGCGCCAGCAGCTTGGCCAGCAGAGAGGGGGCAGCGGGAGGGCCTTACGAGCAGTACTTC. It specifies CASSLASREGAAGGPYEQYF. The chain is built from TRBV5-1 and TRBJ2-7, with TRBD2 identical over 10 bases. This CDR3 comprises 20 residues. Germline loops: CDR1 SGHRS, CDR2 YFSETQ. The ends lost 0 bases at V and 4 bases at J; junction bases unmatched: 19. The full variable domain, with the rest looked up from reference TRBV5-1 and TRBJ2-7, is KAGVTQTPRYLIKTRGQQVTLSCSPISGHRSVSWYQQTPGQGLQFLFEYFSETQRNKGNFPGRFSGRQFSNSRSEMNVSTLELGDSALYLCASSLASREGAAGGPYEQYFGPGTRLTVT.

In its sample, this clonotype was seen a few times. This CDR3 is CASSQDLAGQETQYF. CDR3 bases: TGCGCCAGCAGCCAAGATCTGGCAGGACAAGAGACCCAGTACTTC. The chain has TRBV4-1 and TRBJ2-5; D gene ambiguous. The V gene's germline CDR1 is MGHRA and CDR2 YSYEKL. The length of the CDR3 is 15 residues. V was shortened by 0 bases and J by 2 bases, with 10 bases between the two germline ends.